A single T cell receptor beta chain is shown here with its context. As yet, its antigen is unknown. This sample was included in a study of T cell repertoires in cytomegalovirus infection. Each CDR3 protein is one row after TCRdb ran MiXCR on the reads. The table records about a million distinct CDR3 sequences, roughly 31% of them present only once. Germline V gene data show CDR1 as MNHEY and CDR2 as SVGAGI. CDR3 length: 16 amino acids. V was cut by 4 bases and J by 4 bases, with 19 bases left in between. Sequencing used cultured CD8+ T cells from PBMCs, obtained from culture after CMV antigen stimulation. The sequence was collected from a human donor in good health (CMV status not recorded). Some clones in this sample may be carry-over from other donors' samples. This chain connects TRBV6-5 to TRBJ2-5, with D perhaps matching TRBD2 (6 bases). For the CDR3, the DNA is TGTGCCAGCAGTTCCCTACTCCCTTTGGAGGGAGAGACCCAGTACTTC. Protein sequence: CASSSLLPLEGETQYF.